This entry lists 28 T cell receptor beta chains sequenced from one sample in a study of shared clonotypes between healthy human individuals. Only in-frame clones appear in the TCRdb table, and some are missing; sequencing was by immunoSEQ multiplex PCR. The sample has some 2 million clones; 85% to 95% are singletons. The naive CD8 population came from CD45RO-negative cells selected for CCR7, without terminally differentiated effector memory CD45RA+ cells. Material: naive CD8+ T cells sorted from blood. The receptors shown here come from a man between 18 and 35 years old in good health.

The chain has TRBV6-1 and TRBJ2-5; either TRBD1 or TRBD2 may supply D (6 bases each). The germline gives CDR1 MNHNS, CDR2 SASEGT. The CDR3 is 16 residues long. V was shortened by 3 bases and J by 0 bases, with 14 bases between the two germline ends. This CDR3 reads CASSEVGGMYQETQYF. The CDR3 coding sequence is TGTGCCAGCAGTGAGGTCGGGGGCATGTACCAAGAGACCCAGTACTTC.

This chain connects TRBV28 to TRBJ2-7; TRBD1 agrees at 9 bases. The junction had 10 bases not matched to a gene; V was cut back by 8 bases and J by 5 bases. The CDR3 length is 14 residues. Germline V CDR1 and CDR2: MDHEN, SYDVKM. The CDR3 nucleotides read TGTGCCAGCCATGTCCCGGGACAGGGTCACGAGCAGTACTTC. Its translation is CASHVPGQGHEQYF.

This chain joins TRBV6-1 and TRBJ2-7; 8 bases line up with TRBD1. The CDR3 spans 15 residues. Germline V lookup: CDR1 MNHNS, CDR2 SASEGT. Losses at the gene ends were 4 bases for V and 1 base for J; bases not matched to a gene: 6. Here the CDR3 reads CASSVLRDRSYEQYF. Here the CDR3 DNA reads TGTGCCAGCAGTGTCCTCCGGGACAGGTCCTACGAGCAGTACTTC.

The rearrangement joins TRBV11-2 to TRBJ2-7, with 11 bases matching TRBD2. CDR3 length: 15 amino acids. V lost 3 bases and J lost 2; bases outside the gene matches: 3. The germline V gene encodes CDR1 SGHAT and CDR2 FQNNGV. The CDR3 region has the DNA TGTGCCAGCAGCTTGACTAGCGGGACCCCCTACGAGCAGTACTTC. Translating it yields CASSLTSGTPYEQYF.

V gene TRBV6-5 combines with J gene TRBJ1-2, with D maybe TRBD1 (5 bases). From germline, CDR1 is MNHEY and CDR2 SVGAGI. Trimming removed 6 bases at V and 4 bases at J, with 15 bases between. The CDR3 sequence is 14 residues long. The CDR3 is CASSPEGWAYGYTF. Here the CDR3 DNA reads TGTGCCAGCAGCCCCGAGGGGTGGGCCTATGGCTACACCTTC.

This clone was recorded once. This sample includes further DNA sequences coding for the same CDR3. CDR3 protein: CASSYSTTEAFF. The CDR3 bases are TGTGCCAGCAGTTACTCAACCACTGAAGCTTTCTTT. This chain joins TRBV6-5 and TRBJ1-1; D gene uncertain. Trimming shortened V by 0 bases and J by 4 bases, and 3 bases separated the two germline ends. The CDR3 loop spans 12 amino acids. Germline V gene data show CDR1 as MNHEY and CDR2 as SVGAGI.

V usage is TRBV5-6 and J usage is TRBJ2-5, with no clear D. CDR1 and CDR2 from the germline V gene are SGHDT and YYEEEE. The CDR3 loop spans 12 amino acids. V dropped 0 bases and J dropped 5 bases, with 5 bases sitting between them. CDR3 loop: CASSLGMETQYF. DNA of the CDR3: TGTGCCAGCAGCTTGGGAATGGAGACCCAGTACTTC. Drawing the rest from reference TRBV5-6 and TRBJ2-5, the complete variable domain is DAGVTQSPTHLIKTRGQQVTLRCSPKSGHDTVSWYQQALGQGPQFIFQYYEEEERQRGNFPDRFSGHQFPNYSSELNVNALLLGDSALYLCASSLGMETQYFGPGTRLLVL.

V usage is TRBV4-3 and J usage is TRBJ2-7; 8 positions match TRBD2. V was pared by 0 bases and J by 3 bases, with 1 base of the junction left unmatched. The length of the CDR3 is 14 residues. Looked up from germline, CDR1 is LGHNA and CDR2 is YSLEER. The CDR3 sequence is CASSQEAGDYEQYF. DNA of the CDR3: TGCGCCAGCAGCCAAGAAGCGGGAGACTACGAGCAGTACTTC.

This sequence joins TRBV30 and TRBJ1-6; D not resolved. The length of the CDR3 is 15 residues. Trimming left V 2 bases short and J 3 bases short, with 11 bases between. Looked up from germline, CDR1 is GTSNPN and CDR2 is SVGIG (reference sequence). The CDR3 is CAWSIQDLYNSPLHF. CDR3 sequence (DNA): TGTGCCTGGAGTATCCAGGACCTCTATAATTCACCCCTCCACTTT.

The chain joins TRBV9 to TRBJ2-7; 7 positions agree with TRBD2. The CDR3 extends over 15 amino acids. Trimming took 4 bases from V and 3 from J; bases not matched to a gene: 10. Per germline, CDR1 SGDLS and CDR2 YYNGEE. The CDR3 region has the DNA TGTGCCAGCAGCCCCCTCATGGGGGGGATCTACGAGCAGTACTTC. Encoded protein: CASSPLMGGIYEQYF.

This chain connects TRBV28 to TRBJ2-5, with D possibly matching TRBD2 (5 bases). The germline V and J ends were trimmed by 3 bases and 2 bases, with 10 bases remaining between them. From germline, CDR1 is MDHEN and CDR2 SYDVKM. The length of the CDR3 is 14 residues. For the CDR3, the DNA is TGTGCCAGCAGTTTGTCGGGATGGCAAGAGACCCAGTACTTC. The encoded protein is CASSLSGWQETQYF.

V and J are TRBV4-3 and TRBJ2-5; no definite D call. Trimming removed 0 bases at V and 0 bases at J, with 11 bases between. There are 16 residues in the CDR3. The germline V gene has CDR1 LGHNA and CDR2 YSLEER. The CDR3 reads CASSQEEWRHQETQYF. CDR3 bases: TGCGCCAGCAGCCAAGAGGAGTGGCGGCACCAAGAGACCCAGTACTTC.

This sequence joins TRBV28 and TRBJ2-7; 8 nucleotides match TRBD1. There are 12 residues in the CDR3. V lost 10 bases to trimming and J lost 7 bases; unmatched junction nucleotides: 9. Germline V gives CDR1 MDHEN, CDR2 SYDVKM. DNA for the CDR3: TGTGCCACGACAGGGGAGGAATGGGAGCAGTACTTC. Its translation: CATTGEEWEQYF.

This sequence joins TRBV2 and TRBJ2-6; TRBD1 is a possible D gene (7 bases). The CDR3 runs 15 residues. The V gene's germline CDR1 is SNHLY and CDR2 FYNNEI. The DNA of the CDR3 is TGTCTAGGGGGGACAGTTGACTCTGGGGCCAACGTCCTGACTTTC. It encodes CLGGTVDSGANVLTF.

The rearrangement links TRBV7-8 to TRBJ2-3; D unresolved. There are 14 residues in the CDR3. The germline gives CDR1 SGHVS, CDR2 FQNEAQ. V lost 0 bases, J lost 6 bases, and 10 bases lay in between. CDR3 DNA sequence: TGTGCCAGCAGCTTAGCGAACTACATCGATACGCAGTATTTT. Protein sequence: CASSLANYIDTQYF.

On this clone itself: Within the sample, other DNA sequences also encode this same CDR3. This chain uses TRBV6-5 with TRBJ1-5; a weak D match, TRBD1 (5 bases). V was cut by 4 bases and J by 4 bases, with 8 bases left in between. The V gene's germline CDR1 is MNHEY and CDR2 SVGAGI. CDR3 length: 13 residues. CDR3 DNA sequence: TGTGCCAGCAGTTGGGGCCAAAATCAGCCCCAGCATTTT. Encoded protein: CASSWGQNQPQHF.

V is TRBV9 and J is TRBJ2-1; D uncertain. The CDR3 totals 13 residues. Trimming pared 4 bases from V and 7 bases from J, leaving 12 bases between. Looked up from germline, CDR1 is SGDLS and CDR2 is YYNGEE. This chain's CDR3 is CASSTPGGNEQFF. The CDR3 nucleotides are TGTGCCAGCAGCACCCCCGGTGGAAATGAGCAGTTCTTC.

The CDR3 sequence is CASSLETGGPNYGYTF. DNA of the CDR3: TGCGCCAGCAGCTTGGAAACAGGGGGACCTAACTATGGCTACACCTTC. The rearrangement links TRBV5-1 to TRBJ1-2, with 8 bases fitting TRBD1. This CDR3 has 16 residues. J gave up 0 bases and V 0 bases, and 4 bases lay outside the gene matches. The germline CDR1 and CDR2 sequences are SGHRS and YFSETQ. Complete variable domain (other parts from reference TRBV5-1 and TRBJ1-2): KAGVTQTPRYLIKTRGQQVTLSCSPISGHRSVSWYQQTPGQGLQFLFEYFSETQRNKGNFPGRFSGRQFSNSRSEMNVSTLELGDSALYLCASSLETGGPNYGYTFGSGTRLTVV.

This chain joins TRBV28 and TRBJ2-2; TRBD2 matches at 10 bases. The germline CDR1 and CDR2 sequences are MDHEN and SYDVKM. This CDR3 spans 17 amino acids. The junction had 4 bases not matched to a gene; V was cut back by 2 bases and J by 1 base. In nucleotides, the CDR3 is TGTGCCAGCAGTTTAGTCCTAGCGGGGGTGAACACCGGGGAGCTGTTTTTT. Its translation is CASSLVLAGVNTGELFF.

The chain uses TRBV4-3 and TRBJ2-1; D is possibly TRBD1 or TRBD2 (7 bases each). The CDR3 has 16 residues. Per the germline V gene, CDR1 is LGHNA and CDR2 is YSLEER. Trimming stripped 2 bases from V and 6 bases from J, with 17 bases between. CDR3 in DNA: TGCGCCAGCAGCCAACAGGGGGAGGGGGAAGGCAATGAGCAGTTCTTC. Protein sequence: CASSQQGEGEGNEQFF.

CDR3 coding DNA: TGTGCCAGCAGCGACCAGGGGGTAGGGAATTCACCCCTCCACTTT. This gives the protein CASSDQGVGNSPLHF. V is TRBV9 and J is TRBJ1-6; 7 bases align to TRBD1. Germline V gene data show CDR1 as SGDLS and CDR2 as YYNGEE. With V trimmed by 3 bases and J by 7 bases, 7 bases remained unmatched. This CDR3 is built from 15 residues.

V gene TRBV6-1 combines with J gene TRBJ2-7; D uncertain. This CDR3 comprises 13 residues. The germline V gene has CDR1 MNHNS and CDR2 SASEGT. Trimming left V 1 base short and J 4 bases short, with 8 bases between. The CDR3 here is CASSEDPFYEQYF. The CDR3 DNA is TGTGCCAGCAGTGAAGATCCCTTTTACGAGCAGTACTTC.

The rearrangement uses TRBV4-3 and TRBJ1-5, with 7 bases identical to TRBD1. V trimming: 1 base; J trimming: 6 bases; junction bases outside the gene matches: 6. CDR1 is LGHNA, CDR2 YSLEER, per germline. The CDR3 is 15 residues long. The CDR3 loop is CASSQGRGGGQPQHF. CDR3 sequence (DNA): TGCGCCAGCAGCCAAGGCAGGGGGGGCGGTCAGCCCCAGCATTTT.

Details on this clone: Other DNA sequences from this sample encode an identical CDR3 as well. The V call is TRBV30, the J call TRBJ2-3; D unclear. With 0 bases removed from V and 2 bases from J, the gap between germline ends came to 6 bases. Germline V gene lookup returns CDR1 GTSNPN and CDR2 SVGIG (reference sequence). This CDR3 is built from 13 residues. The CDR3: CAWSVGNTDTQYF. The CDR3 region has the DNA TGTGCCTGGAGTGTTGGGAACACAGATACGCAGTATTTT.

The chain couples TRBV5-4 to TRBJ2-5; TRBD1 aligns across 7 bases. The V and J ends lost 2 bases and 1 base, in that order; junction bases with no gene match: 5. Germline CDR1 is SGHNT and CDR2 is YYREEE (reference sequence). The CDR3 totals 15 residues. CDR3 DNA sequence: TGTGCCAGCAGCTTTACAGGGGTAAGCCAAGAGACCCAGTACTTC. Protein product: CASSFTGVSQETQYF.

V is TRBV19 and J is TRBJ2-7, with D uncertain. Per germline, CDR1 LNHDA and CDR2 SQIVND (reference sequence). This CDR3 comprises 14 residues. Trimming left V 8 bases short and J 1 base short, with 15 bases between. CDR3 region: CASSPAHPSYEQYF. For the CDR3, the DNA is TGTGCCAGTTCCCCTGCCCACCCTTCCTACGAGCAGTACTTC.

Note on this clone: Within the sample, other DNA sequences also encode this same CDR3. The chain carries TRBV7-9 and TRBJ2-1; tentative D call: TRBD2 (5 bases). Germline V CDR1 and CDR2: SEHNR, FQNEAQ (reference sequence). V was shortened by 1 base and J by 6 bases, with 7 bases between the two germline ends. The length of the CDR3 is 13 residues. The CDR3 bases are TGTGCCAGCAGCTTAGGGGAGTTCAATGAGCAGTTCTTC. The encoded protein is CASSLGEFNEQFF.

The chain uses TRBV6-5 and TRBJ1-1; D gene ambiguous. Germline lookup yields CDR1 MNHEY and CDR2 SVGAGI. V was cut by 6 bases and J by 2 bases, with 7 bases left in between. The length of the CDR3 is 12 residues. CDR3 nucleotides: TGTGCCAGCAGCACAGACAACACTGAAGCTTTCTTT. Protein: CASSTDNTEAFF.